Sequencing of this TCR beta chain was carried out in a study of cytomegalovirus exposure and HLA in healthy donors. Findings and limits, study-wide: There were some public TCRs occurring in many donors, but most TCR sequences were rare.

Generated by immunoSEQ multiplex PCR, the TCRdb table keeps only in-frame clones and is missing some. The data show roughly 100,000 clones, around 83% seen once. About this clone: What it binds is unknown.

This CDR3 contains 12 residues. Trimming took 6 bases from V and 2 from J, leaving 8 bases between them. The germline V gene has CDR1 SNHLY and CDR2 FYNNEI. The TCR comes from a woman younger than 35 in good health and CMV-seropositive. The gene calls are TRBV2 and TRBJ2-7; no firm D call. Source material: PBMCs. The DNA for the CDR3 is TGTGCCAGCAGGCGGCAGACCTACGAGCAGTACTTC. This encodes CASRRQTYEQYF.